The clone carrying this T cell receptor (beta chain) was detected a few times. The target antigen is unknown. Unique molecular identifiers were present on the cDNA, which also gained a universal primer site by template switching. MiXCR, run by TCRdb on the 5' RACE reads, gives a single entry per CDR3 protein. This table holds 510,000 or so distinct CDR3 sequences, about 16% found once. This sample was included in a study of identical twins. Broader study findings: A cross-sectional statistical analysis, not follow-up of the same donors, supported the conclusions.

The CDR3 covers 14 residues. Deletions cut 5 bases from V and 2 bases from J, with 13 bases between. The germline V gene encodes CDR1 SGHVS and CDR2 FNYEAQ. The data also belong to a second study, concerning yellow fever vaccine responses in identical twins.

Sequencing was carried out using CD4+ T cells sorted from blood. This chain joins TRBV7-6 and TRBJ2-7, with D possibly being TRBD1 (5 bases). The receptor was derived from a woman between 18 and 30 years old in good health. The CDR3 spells CASSSRSGTYEQYF. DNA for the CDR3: TGTGCCAGCAGCAGCAGGTCAGGGACCTACGAGCAGTACTTC.